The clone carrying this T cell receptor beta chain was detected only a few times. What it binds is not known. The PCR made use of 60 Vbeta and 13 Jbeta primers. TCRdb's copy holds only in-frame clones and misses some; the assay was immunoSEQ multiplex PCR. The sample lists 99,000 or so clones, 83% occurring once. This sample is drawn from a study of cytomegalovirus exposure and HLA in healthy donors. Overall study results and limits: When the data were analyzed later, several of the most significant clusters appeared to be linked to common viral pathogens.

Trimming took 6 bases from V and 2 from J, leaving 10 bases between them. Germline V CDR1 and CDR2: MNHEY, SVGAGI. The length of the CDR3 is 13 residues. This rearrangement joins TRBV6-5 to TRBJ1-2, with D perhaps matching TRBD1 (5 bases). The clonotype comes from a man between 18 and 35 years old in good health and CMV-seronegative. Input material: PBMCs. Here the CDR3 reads CASSLGHNYGYTF. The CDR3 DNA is TGTGCCAGCAGCCTAGGACACAACTATGGCTACACCTTC.